These 26 T cell receptor beta chains were all obtained from the same sample, sequenced in a study of T cell responses to AZD1222 COVID-19 vaccine. Using immunoSEQ multiplex PCR, the repertoire was profiled, and TCRdb retains in-frame clones only, with some absent. The sample has under 150,000 clones, more than 70% seen once. The source material was peripheral blood, sampled 28 days after the second AZD1222 dose. These receptors were taken from an adult who received the AZD1222 COVID-19 vaccine.

This chain links TRBV2 with TRBJ1-2; 9 nucleotides align to TRBD1. The CDR3 length is 13 residues. Per the germline V gene, CDR1 is SNHLY and CDR2 is FYNNEI. V gave up 5 bases and J gave up 8 bases; unmatched junction bases: 6. The CDR3 sequence: CASSKQGALGYTF. The DNA of the CDR3 is TGTGCCAGCAGTAAACAGGGGGCGTTGGGCTACACCTTC.

The V gene is TRBV2, the J gene TRBJ2-3; unclear D gene. V was pared by 6 bases and J by 3 bases, with 16 bases between. The CDR3 contains 15 residues. CDR1 is SNHLY and CDR2 is FYNNEI in the germline V gene. CDR3 residues: CASRLRLDSTDTQYF. The CDR3 nucleotides are TGTGCCAGCAGGCTGCGGTTGGATTCGACAGATACGCAGTATTTT.

V is TRBV10-3 and J is TRBJ1-3; perhaps TRBD1 as D (5 bases). V lost 7 bases to trimming and J lost 1 base, with 11 bases between them. Germline CDR1 ENHRY, CDR2 SYGVKD. CDR3 length equals 14 residues. The CDR3 reads CAIKGTDSGNTIYF. The CDR3 DNA is TGTGCCATCAAAGGGACGGATTCTGGAAACACCATATATTTT.

The chain links TRBV28 to TRBJ2-7; a weak D match, TRBD2 (6 bases). Germline CDR1 and CDR2: MDHEN and SYDVKM. There are 14 residues in the CDR3. Trimming removed 3 bases at V and 6 bases at J, with 15 bases between. This CDR3 reads CASSFPQRAGEQYF. CDR3 in DNA: TGTGCCAGCAGTTTCCCCCAGCGGGCGGGCGAGCAGTACTTC.

The chain is built from TRBV3-1 (or the pseudogene TRBV3-2) and TRBJ1-1; tentative D call: TRBD1 (5 bases). V was clipped by 8 bases and J by 3 bases, with 13 bases between them. The length of the CDR3 is 13 residues. Germline V gene sequence: CDR1 LGHDT, CDR2 YNNKEL (reference sequence). The CDR3 here is CASGGRTHTEAFF. CDR3 DNA sequence: TGTGCCAGCGGAGGGAGGACACACACTGAAGCTTTCTTT.

The rearrangement uses TRBV5-1 and TRBJ1-6; no firm D call. Germline CDR1 is SGHRS and CDR2 is YFSETQ. The V end lost 0 bases, the J end lost 7 bases, and 8 bases lay between the germline ends. This CDR3 has 14 residues. DNA for the CDR3: TGCGCCAGCAGCTTGGACGGTTTAAATTCACCCCTCCACTTT. Amino acids: CASSLDGLNSPLHF.

V usage is TRBV4-1 and J usage is TRBJ1-2, with 7 positions matching TRBD1. The germline V gene encodes CDR1 MGHRA and CDR2 YSYEKL. CDR3 length: 14 residues. J gave up 10 bases and V 4 bases, and 12 bases lay outside the gene matches. Written as DNA, the CDR3 is TGCGCCAGCAGCCCCCCGGACAGGTGGAGTTACTACACCTTC. It translates to CASSPPDRWSYYTF.

The genes are TRBV12-3 or TRBV12-4 and TRBJ2-2; D not certain. Trimming cost V 7 bases and J 6 bases, with 9 bases left between them. The CDR3 loop spans 12 amino acids. CDR3 in DNA: TGTGCCAGCAATTGGGGTGCCGGGGAGCTGTTTTTT. Residues: CASNWGAGELFF.

This clone was seen a handful of times. V gene TRBV4-2 combines with J gene TRBJ2-2; 8 bases line up with TRBD2. The CDR3 is 19 residues long. Trimming cost V 0 bases and J 0 bases; bases outside gene matches: 9. The germline V gene encodes CDR1 LGHNA and CDR2 YNFKEQ. CDR3 sequence: CASSQEGGGFIANTGELFF. CDR3 nucleotide sequence: TGTGCCAGCAGCCAAGAGGGCGGGGGGTTTATCGCGAACACCGGGGAGCTGTTTTTT.

The genes are TRBV9 and TRBJ1-2, with D possibly being TRBD1 (5 bases). The germline CDR1 and CDR2 sequences are SGDLS and YYNGEE. The CDR3 consists of 13 residues. Trimming took 0 bases from V and 6 from J, leaving 9 bases between them. This CDR3 is CASSVAGDDGYTF. In nucleotides, the CDR3 is TGTGCCAGCAGCGTAGCGGGGGATGATGGCTACACCTTC.

This chain joins TRBV7-9 and TRBJ1-1; no reliable D call. Germline V gene lookup returns CDR1 SEHNR and CDR2 FQNEAQ (reference sequence). V was trimmed by 2 bases and J by 2 bases, leaving 6 bases between them. This CDR3 comprises 13 residues. This chain's CDR3 is CASSLTYNTEAFF. The CDR3 nucleotides read TGTGCCAGCAGCTTAACCTATAACACTGAAGCTTTCTTT.

The J gene is TRBJ2-7, the V gene TRBV7-9; D tentatively fits TRBD1 or TRBD2 (5 bases each). This CDR3 has 13 amino acids. Germline V gene sequence: CDR1 SEHNR, CDR2 FQNEAQ (reference sequence). The V gene lost 4 bases and the J gene lost 2 bases, with 9 bases spanning the gap. The CDR3 DNA is TGTGCCAGCAGCTCGGGACGGCCCTACGAGCAGTACTTC. Translating gives CASSSGRPYEQYF. The full variable domain, completed using reference TRBV7-9 and TRBJ2-7, is DTGVSQNPRHKITKRGQNVTFRCDPISEHNRLYWYRQTLGQGPEFLTYFQNEAQLEKSRLLSDRFSAERPKGSFSTLEIQRTEQGDSAMYLCASSSGRPYEQYFGPGTRLTVT.

V usage is TRBV4-2 and J usage is TRBJ2-7, with unresolved D. The CDR3 extends over 14 amino acids. Trimming removed 6 bases at V and 0 bases at J, with 12 bases between. Germline V CDR1 and CDR2: LGHNA, YNFKEQ. The CDR3 protein is CASRKDRSSYEQYF. CDR3 nucleotide sequence: TGTGCCAGCAGAAAAGACCGGAGCTCCTACGAGCAGTACTTC.

In DNA, the CDR3 is TGTGCCAGCAGCATGATCTATAATCAGCCCCAGCATTTT. Protein sequence: CASSMIYNQPQHF. V gene TRBV5-8 combines with J gene TRBJ1-5; D uncertain. Germline lookup yields CDR1 SGHTS and CDR2 YDEGEE. V shed 4 bases and J shed 4 bases, with 9 bases lying between them. This CDR3 is 13 amino acids long.

The chain joins TRBV6-4 to TRBJ2-7, with D possibly matching TRBD1 (6 bases). V lost 6 bases to trimming and J lost 1 base, with 19 bases between them. CDR1 is MRHNA and CDR2 is SNTAGT in the germline V gene. The length of the CDR3 is 16 residues. CDR3 nucleotides: TGTGCCAGCAGACTCTTTAATGGGGGCCCATCCTACGAGCAGTACTTC. Amino acid sequence: CASRLFNGGPSYEQYF.

CDR3 loop: CASSSTREAFF. As DNA, the CDR3 is TGTGCCAGCAGCTCGACGAGGGAAGCTTTCTTT. J is TRBJ1-1 and V is TRBV7-2; D call uncertain. Trimming took 4 bases from V and 8 from J, leaving 8 bases between them. CDR1 and CDR2 from the germline V gene are SGHTA and FQGNSA. The CDR3 has 11 amino acids.

The rearrangement links TRBV5-8 to TRBJ1-2; 7 nucleotides align to TRBD1. The junction had 5 bases not matched to a gene; V was cut back by 4 bases and J by 2 bases. CDR3 length: 14 residues. Per the germline V gene, CDR1 is SGHTS and CDR2 is YDEGEE. The CDR3 loop is CASSPQDRNYGYTF. The CDR3 DNA reads TGTGCCAGCAGCCCACAGGACAGGAACTATGGCTACACCTTC. The full variable domain, rest sourced from reference TRBV5-8 and TRBJ1-2, is EAGVTQSPTHLIKTRGQQATLRCSPISGHTSVYWYQQALGLGLQFLLWYDEGEERNRGNFPPRFSGRQFPNYSSELNVNALELEDSALYLCASSPQDRNYGYTFGSGTRLTVV.

This chain uses TRBV7-9 with TRBJ1-2; a weak D match, TRBD1 (5 bases). The CDR3 covers 15 residues. Between the trimmed V and J ends, which lost 5 bases and 5 bases, there was a span of 18 bases. Germline V gene sequence: CDR1 SEHNR, CDR2 FQNEAQ (reference sequence). This CDR3 is CASSLNGARTYGYTF. The CDR3 coding sequence is TGTGCCAGCAGCCTTAACGGGGCACGCACTTATGGCTACACCTTC.

The chain couples TRBV6-2 or TRBV6-3 to TRBJ2-7, with 8 bases identical to TRBD2. J was trimmed by 0 bases and V by 4 bases; bases with no gene match: 2. CDR3 size: 14 residues. Germline V gene data show CDR1 as MNHEY and CDR2 as SVGEGT. The CDR3 spells CASSLAGYSYEQYF. CDR3 DNA: TGTGCCAGCAGTTTAGCGGGGTACTCCTACGAGCAGTACTTC.

The chain employs TRBV12-5 and TRBJ2-1; TRBD2 matches at 9 bases. The length of the CDR3 is 16 residues. Germline lookup yields CDR1 LGHNT and CDR2 FRNRAP. The V segment lost 5 bases and the J segment 0 bases; nucleotides outside the gene matches: 5. In DNA, the CDR3 is TGTGCTAGTGGTCCGCTAGCGGGGAGCTCCTACAATGAGCAGTTCTTC. Translated, it gives CASGPLAGSSYNEQFF.

The chain employs TRBV14 and TRBJ1-2, with D tentatively TRBD1 (6 bases). There are 13 residues in the CDR3. Trimming pared 0 bases from V and 12 bases from J, leaving 14 bases between. Germline CDR1 reads SGHDN; CDR2 reads FVKESK. The CDR3 protein is CASSQENRAIDTF. The CDR3 DNA follows: TGTGCCAGCAGCCAAGAGAACAGGGCAATTGACACCTTC.

The DNA of the CDR3 is TGTGCCAGCTCCCAGGGACAGGGGGTCACCTACGAGCAGTACTTC. Translating gives CASSQGQGVTYEQYF. This chain links TRBV18 with TRBJ2-7, with 11 bases lining up with TRBD1. The CDR3 consists of 15 residues. J was trimmed by 2 bases and V by 6 bases; bases with no gene match: 6. Germline V gives CDR1 KGHSH, CDR2 LQKENI.

In this sample, this clone turned up a few times. The V call is TRBV29-1, the J call TRBJ1-2; no reliable D call. The CDR3 totals 12 residues. V lost 1 base, J lost 8 bases, and 11 bases lay in between. The germline gives CDR1 SQVTM, CDR2 ANQGSEA. CDR3 residues: CSVEGSVIGYTF. In nucleotides, the CDR3 is TGCAGCGTTGAAGGATCGGTGATCGGCTACACCTTC.

This rearrangement joins TRBV19 to TRBJ2-7; 10 nucleotides agree with TRBD1. The CDR3 loop spans 15 amino acids. With V trimmed by 0 bases and J by 6 bases, 5 bases remained unmatched. Germline V gene sequence: CDR1 LNHDA, CDR2 SQIVND (reference sequence). The CDR3 DNA sequence: TGTGCCAGTAGTATAGATCACGGGACAGGGGCCGAGCAGTACTTC. Residues: CASSIDHGTGAEQYF. Filled out from reference TRBV19 and TRBJ2-7, the complete variable domain reads DGGITQSPKYLFRKEGQNVTLSCEQNLNHDAMYWYRQDPGQGLRLIYYSQIVNDFQKGDIAEGYSVSREKKESFPLTVTSAQKNPTAFYLCASSIDHGTGAEQYFGPGTRLTVT.

This clone occurred a few times. The chain joins TRBV7-6 to TRBJ1-4, with 8 positions matching TRBD1. J lost 7 bases, V lost 5 bases, and 3 bases had no gene match. The germline V gene encodes CDR1 SGHVS and CDR2 FNYEAQ. This CDR3 is 13 amino acids long. The CDR3: CASSPGTGEKLFF. The CDR3 region has the DNA TGTGCCAGCAGCCCGGGGACAGGTGAAAAACTGTTTTTT.

The chain has TRBV7-2 and TRBJ1-2, with D maybe TRBD1 (5 bases). The germline gives CDR1 SGHTA, CDR2 FQGNSA. The CDR3 is made up of 13 amino acids. The V gene lost 3 bases and the J gene lost 4 bases, with 9 bases spanning the gap. This CDR3 reads CASSFDSLYGYTF. In nucleotides, the CDR3 is TGTGCCAGCAGCTTTGACAGCCTCTATGGCTACACCTTC.